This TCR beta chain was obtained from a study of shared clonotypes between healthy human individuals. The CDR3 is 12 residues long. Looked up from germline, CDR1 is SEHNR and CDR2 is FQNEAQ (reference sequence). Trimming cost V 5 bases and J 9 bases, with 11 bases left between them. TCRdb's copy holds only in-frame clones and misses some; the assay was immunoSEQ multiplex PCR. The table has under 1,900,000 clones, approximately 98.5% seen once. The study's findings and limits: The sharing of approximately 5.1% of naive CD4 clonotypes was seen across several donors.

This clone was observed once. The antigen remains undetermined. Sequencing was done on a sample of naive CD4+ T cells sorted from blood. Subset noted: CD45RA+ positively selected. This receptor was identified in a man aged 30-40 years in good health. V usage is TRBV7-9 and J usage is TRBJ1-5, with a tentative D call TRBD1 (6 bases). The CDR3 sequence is CASSPSTGPQHF. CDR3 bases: TGTGCCAGCAGCCCATCGACAGGGCCCCAGCATTTT.